This TCR beta chain comes out of a study of cytomegalovirus exposure and HLA in healthy donors. The CDR3 length is 15 residues. The germline CDR1 and CDR2 sequences are SGHRS and YFSETQ. Trimming took 2 bases from V and 3 from J; bases not matched to a gene: 3. Broader study findings: Confirmation was obtained in vitro that a few CMV-associated chains are specific for CMV antigens. It was fewer than 200 TCR beta chains that were listed as cytomegalovirus-associated. First-cohort TCR clusters were later found to tend to co-occur in the 90 to 150 validation repertoires.

A remark on this clone: Its target is unknown.

TCRdb keeps only in-frame clones here, not all; method: immunoSEQ multiplex PCR. The sample has around 120,000 clones, approximately 90% seen once; the top ten hold about 4.5%. The chain recombines TRBV5-1 with TRBJ2-2, with 8 nucleotides matching TRBD2. This clonotype was obtained from a man younger than 30 in good health and CMV-seropositive. Sequenced sample: PBMCs. The DNA for the CDR3 is TGCGCCAGCAGCTTCAGCGGGGGAGACACCGGGGAGCTGTTTTTT. It yields the protein CASSFSGGDTGELFF.